Following are 31 T cell receptor beta chains from one sample sequenced in a study of blood T cell repertoires in COVID-19. Repertoires were generated with immunoSEQ multiplex PCR, while TCRdb's copy carries only in-frame clones and drops some. Of approximately 210,000 clones in the sample, 70% to 90% were seen once. Sequenced material: peripheral blood. These receptors were obtained from a man aged 40-49 years with acute or convalescent COVID-19.

The genes are TRBV3-1 (or the pseudogene TRBV3-2) and TRBJ1-2; TRBD1 might be the D (6 bases). With 4 bases removed from V and 6 bases from J, the gap between germline ends came to 18 bases. From germline, CDR1 is LGHDT and CDR2 YNNKEL (reference sequence). The CDR3 runs to 15 residues. DNA of the CDR3: TGTGCCAGCAGCCCTCGGCGGGGGCAGGGCCATGGCTACACCTTC. Protein sequence: CASSPRRGQGHGYTF.

The gene calls are TRBV7-8 and TRBJ2-7; 11 bases map to TRBD2. The CDR3 loop spans 17 amino acids. J was trimmed by 2 bases and V by 4 bases; bases with no gene match: 10. Germline V gene sequence: CDR1 SGHVS, CDR2 FQNEAQ. The CDR3 here is CASSSGRGLADPYEQYF. The CDR3 DNA reads TGTGCCAGCAGCTCGGGAAGGGGACTAGCGGATCCCTACGAGCAGTACTTC.

The V gene is TRBV30, the J gene TRBJ1-4; D ambiguous. The length of the CDR3 is 15 residues. The ends were cut back, 1 base at V and 3 bases at J, with 12 bases in the middle. Germline V gene sequence: CDR1 GTSNPN, CDR2 SVGIG (reference sequence). The CDR3 bases are TGTGCCTGGAGTGACCCGAGGGTCCCTAATGAAAAACTGTTTTTT. It translates to CAWSDPRVPNEKLFF.

This chain joins TRBV7-3 and TRBJ2-3, with TRBD2 matching over 14 bases. Germline V gene sequence: CDR1 SGHTA, CDR2 FQGTGA. The CDR3 runs to 16 residues. V was pared by 5 bases and J by 6 bases, with 7 bases of the junction left unmatched. The CDR3 DNA reads TGTGCCAGCAGCGCCCGACTAGCGGGAGGGCCGGATACGCAGTATTTT. As protein: CASSARLAGGPDTQYF.

The chain links TRBV10-3 to TRBJ2-7; D is perhaps TRBD1 (6 bases). This CDR3 contains 14 residues. The V end lost 4 bases, the J end lost 4 bases, and 14 bases lay between the germline ends. Germline-derived CDR1 and CDR2 are ENHRY and SYGVKD. In DNA form, the CDR3 reads TGTGCCATCAGTGCTTCATCACAGGGTTACGAGCAGTACTTC. This codes for CAISASSQGYEQYF.

V and J are TRBV11-1 and TRBJ2-3; 8 bases fit TRBD1. There are 15 residues in the CDR3. Unmatched junction bases numbered 5, after V lost 2 bases and J lost 4 bases. Germline CDR1 and CDR2: SGHAT and FQDESV (reference sequence). The CDR3 DNA reads TGTGCCAGCAGCTTAAGGGACAGGACCCCAGATACGCAGTATTTT. Translated, it gives CASSLRDRTPDTQYF.

The rearrangement links TRBV7-8 to TRBJ2-3, with TRBD2 matching 7 bases. Germline trimming cut 1 base from V and 0 bases from J; bases unmatched to any gene: 10. Germline V gene sequence: CDR1 SGHVS, CDR2 FQNEAQ. This CDR3 is built from 18 residues. The CDR3 nucleotides are TGTGCCAGCAGCTTAGTGCTATGGGCTAGCGGAAGCACAGATACGCAGTATTTT. This codes for CASSLVLWASGSTDTQYF.

The V and J genes are TRBV11-2 and TRBJ2-2; no clear D gene. The CDR3 is made up of 12 amino acids. CDR1 and CDR2 from the germline V gene are SGHAT and FQNNGV. Trimming removed 3 bases at V and 9 bases at J, with 8 bases between. For the CDR3, the DNA is TGTGCCAGCAGCTTTTTAGCATGGGAGCTGTTTTTT. It translates to CASSFLAWELFF. Using reference TRBV11-2 and TRBJ2-2 for the parts outside the CDR3, the full variable domain is EAGVAQSPRYKIIEKRQSVAFWCNPISGHATLYWYQQILGQGPKLLIQFQNNGVVDDSQLPKDRFSAERLKGVDSTLKIQPAKLEDSAVYLCASSFLAWELFFGEGSRLTVL.

The chain recombines TRBV28 with TRBJ2-7, with TRBD2 matching 8 bases. The CDR3 totals 14 residues. CDR1 is MDHEN and CDR2 is SYDVKM in the germline V gene. J was trimmed by 3 bases and V by 6 bases; bases with no gene match: 7. CDR3 protein: CASSSTSVSYEQYF. CDR3 in DNA: TGTGCCAGCAGCTCGACTAGCGTAAGCTACGAGCAGTACTTC. Using reference TRBV28 and TRBJ2-7 for the parts outside the CDR3, the full variable domain is DVKVTQSSRYLVKRTGEKVFLECVQDMDHENMFWYRQDPGLGLRLIYFSYDVKMKEKGDIPEGYSVSREKKERFSLILESASTNQTSMYLCASSSTSVSYEQYFGPGTRLTVT.

The chain couples TRBV7-8 to TRBJ1-6; D remains ambiguous. Germline assignment: CDR1 SGHVS and CDR2 FQNEAQ. V was clipped by 5 bases and J by 3 bases, with 11 bases between them. The CDR3 covers 15 residues. CDR3 residues: CASSVTGDYNSPLHF. As DNA, the CDR3 is TGTGCCAGCAGCGTAACCGGGGACTATAATTCACCCCTCCACTTT.

V is TRBV27 and J is TRBJ2-7; D gene uncertain. Trimming stripped 2 bases from V and 4 bases from J, with 12 bases between. The CDR3 contains 14 residues. Germline assignment: CDR1 MNHEY and CDR2 SMNVEV (reference sequence). CDR3 DNA sequence: TGTGCCAGCAGTTTAAACTCCAAAACTTACGAGCAGTACTTC. Encoded protein: CASSLNSKTYEQYF.

This clone was picked up one time. The V and J genes are TRBV7-6 and TRBJ2-5; a weak D match, TRBD1 (6 bases). Germline CDR1 and CDR2: SGHVS and FNYEAQ. This CDR3 spans 14 amino acids. The germline V and J ends were trimmed by 10 bases and 2 bases, with 17 bases remaining between them. The CDR3 DNA reads as TGTGCCACCGTCCCTTTGACAGGACAAGAGACCCAGTACTTC. The encoded protein is CATVPLTGQETQYF.

The sample holds a few counts of this clone. The chain combines TRBV9 with TRBJ2-3, with a possible D match to TRBD2 (6 bases). Germline values: CDR1 SGDLS, CDR2 YYNGEE. The V end lost 4 bases, the J end lost 2 bases, and 14 bases lay between the germline ends. The CDR3 is 15 amino acids. CDR3 in DNA: TGTGCCAGCAGCCCAAGGGCGGGGAACACAGATACGCAGTATTTT. Its protein is CASSPRAGNTDTQYF.

This chain connects TRBV5-4 to TRBJ2-7, with 7 bases fitting TRBD2. This CDR3 contains 14 residues. V was pared by 4 bases and J by 1 base, with 5 bases of the junction left unmatched. The V gene's germline CDR1 is SGHNT and CDR2 YYREEE (reference sequence). The DNA for the CDR3 is TGTGCCAGCAGCATGAGCGGGACTTCCTACGAGCAGTACTTC. Encoded protein: CASSMSGTSYEQYF.

V gene TRBV19 combines with J gene TRBJ2-6; TRBD1 matches at 7 bases. Unmatched junction bases numbered 7, after V lost 6 bases and J lost 2 bases. CDR3 length: 16 residues. From germline, CDR1 is LNHDA and CDR2 SQIVND (reference sequence). DNA for the CDR3: TGTGCCAGTAGCTCGACAGGGCCAACTGGGGCCAACGTCCTGACTTTC. As protein: CASSSTGPTGANVLTF.

A few counts support this clone. The chain carries TRBV12-3 or TRBV12-4 and TRBJ2-4; D perhaps matches TRBD1 (5 bases). Between the trimmed V and J ends, which lost 5 bases and 7 bases, there was a span of 9 bases. This CDR3 spans 12 amino acids. CDR3 bases: TGTGCCAGCAGTGCTCAGGGCAACATTCAGTACTTC. This sequence encodes CASSAQGNIQYF.

The chain uses TRBV7-6 and TRBJ2-2, with TRBD1 as a possible D gene (6 bases). The CDR3 covers 17 residues. Between the trimmed V and J ends, which lost 3 bases and 5 bases, there was a span of 19 bases. Germline values: CDR1 SGHVS, CDR2 FNYEAQ. The CDR3 DNA follows: TGTGCCAGCAGCTTCCGGAACAGGGATGGGAAGACCGGGGAGCTGTTTTTT. Translation gives CASSFRNRDGKTGELFF.

The V gene is TRBV7-8, the J gene TRBJ2-7; 7 bases are shared with TRBD1. This CDR3 contains 13 residues. J gave up 12 bases and V 1 base, and 9 bases lay outside the gene matches. CDR1 and CDR2 from the germline V gene are SGHVS and FQNEAQ. The DNA for the CDR3 is TGTGCCAGCAGCTTAGGTTCAGACAGGGTGCGGTACTTC. Translation: CASSLGSDRVRYF. The full variable domain, with the rest looked up from reference TRBV7-8 and TRBJ2-7, is GAGVSQSPRYKVAKRGQDVALRCDPISGHVSLFWYQQALGQGPEFLTYFQNEAQLDKSGLPSDRFFAERPEGSVSTLKIQRTQQEDSAVYLCASSLGSDRVRYFGPGTRLTVT.

The chain recombines TRBV3-1 (or the pseudogene TRBV3-2) with TRBJ2-5; a weak D match, TRBD2 (6 bases). This CDR3 region has 15 residues. Germline V gives CDR1 LGHDT, CDR2 YNNKEL (reference sequence). V gave up 3 bases and J gave up 2 bases, with 13 bases separating them. In DNA, the CDR3 is TGTGCCAGCAGCCACGCCGGGACTGCTCAAGAGACCCAGTACTTC. Its protein is CASSHAGTAQETQYF.

This clone showed up just once. The CDR3 region is CASSSSGSPPYNEQFF. The CDR3 DNA reads TGTGCCAGCAGCTCGAGCGGGAGTCCTCCCTACAATGAGCAGTTCTTC. The rearrangement joins TRBV7-3 to TRBJ2-1; 8 positions agree with TRBD2. V lost 4 bases to trimming and J lost 2 bases; unmatched junction nucleotides: 7. Germline V gene data show CDR1 as SGHTA and CDR2 as FQGTGA. The CDR3 runs 16 residues.

The V gene is TRBV5-1, the J gene TRBJ2-7, with 9 bases identical to TRBD2. The V gene's germline CDR1 is SGHRS and CDR2 YFSETQ. The CDR3 covers 15 residues. Trimming cost V 0 bases and J 4 bases; bases outside gene matches: 5. The CDR3 coding sequence is TGCGCCAGCAGCTTGGCAGCGGGGGGACGATACGAGCAGTACTTC. It codes for CASSLAAGGRYEQYF.

The chain carries TRBV11-2 and TRBJ1-1, with D perhaps matching TRBD1 (5 bases). CDR1 is SGHAT and CDR2 is FQNNGV in the germline V gene. Between the trimmed V and J ends, which lost 4 bases and 4 bases, there was a span of 16 bases. This CDR3 region has 15 residues. The CDR3 DNA reads TGTGCCAGCAGCTCCGCTCCTAGACAGCCCACTGAAGCTTTCTTT. It encodes CASSSAPRQPTEAFF.

This chain connects TRBV7-9 to TRBJ2-1; 13 nucleotides line up with TRBD2. The CDR3 runs to 15 residues. From germline, CDR1 is SEHNR and CDR2 FQNEAQ (reference sequence). V shed 5 bases, J shed 7 bases, and the junction held 5 bases outside the gene matches. CDR3 sequence reads: CASSQLAGGLNEQFF. The DNA for the CDR3 is TGTGCCAGCAGCCAACTAGCGGGAGGGCTGAATGAGCAGTTCTTC.

This chain connects TRBV6-6 to TRBJ2-5, with 7 bases that match TRBD2. The CDR3 loop spans 16 amino acids. With 2 bases clipped from V and 4 bases from J, the junction kept 10 bases outside the gene matches. Germline lookup yields CDR1 MNHNY and CDR2 SVGAGI (reference sequence). CDR3 protein: CASSYRRSGRGETQYF. As DNA, the CDR3 is TGTGCCAGCAGTTACCGACGGTCAGGGAGGGGAGAGACCCAGTACTTC.

CDR3 residues: CASSQDRAGAYGYTF. The CDR3 region has the DNA TGTGCCAGCAGCCAAGATCGGGCAGGGGCCTATGGCTACACCTTC. The chain recombines TRBV3-1 (or the pseudogene TRBV3-2) with TRBJ1-2; tentatively, D is TRBD1 (6 bases). Germline V lookup: CDR1 LGHDT, CDR2 YNNKEL (reference sequence). The ends were cut back, 0 bases at V and 4 bases at J, with 12 bases in the middle. The CDR3 has 15 residues.

The chain carries TRBV7-8 and TRBJ2-6; weak D call: TRBD2 (5 bases). Trimming stripped 1 base from V and 3 bases from J, with 13 bases between. This CDR3 region has 17 residues. Germline CDR1 reads SGHVS; CDR2 reads FQNEAQ. CDR3 protein: CASSLEAAGGGANVLTF. The CDR3 DNA follows: TGTGCCAGCAGCTTAGAAGCGGCGGGCGGTGGGGCCAACGTCCTGACTTTC. The full variable domain, completed using reference TRBV7-8 and TRBJ2-6, is GAGVSQSPRYKVAKRGQDVALRCDPISGHVSLFWYQQALGQGPEFLTYFQNEAQLDKSGLPSDRFFAERPEGSVSTLKIQRTQQEDSAVYLCASSLEAAGGGANVLTFGAGSRLTVL.

V usage is TRBV4-3 and J usage is TRBJ2-5; no definite D call. CDR3 size: 14 residues. V lost 0 bases to trimming and J lost 2 bases, with 7 bases between them. In germline, CDR1 is LGHNA, CDR2 YSLEER. The CDR3 DNA reads as TGCGCCAGCAGCCAAGATCCAGGACAAGAGACCCAGTACTTC. Translation: CASSQDPGQETQYF.

This clone came up once. The J gene is TRBJ2-1, the V gene TRBV7-9; 7 positions match TRBD2. V shed 2 bases, J shed 5 bases, and the junction held 3 bases outside the gene matches. The CDR3 loop spans 14 amino acids. CDR1 is SEHNR and CDR2 is FQNEAQ in the germline V gene (reference sequence). CDR3 sequence reads: CASSLWGGDNEQFF. In DNA form, the CDR3 reads TGTGCCAGCAGCTTATGGGGGGGAGACAATGAGCAGTTCTTC.

In its sample, this clone was seen once. J is TRBJ2-7 and V is TRBV11-2; 11 nucleotides match TRBD2. The CDR3 has 17 residues. The germline V gene encodes CDR1 SGHAT and CDR2 FQNNGV. Trimming at V came to 0 bases and at J to 3 bases, leaving 7 bases not matched to a gene. This chain's CDR3 is CASSLEVAGTSGYEQYF. The CDR3 DNA reads as TGTGCCAGCAGCTTAGAAGTAGCCGGGACTAGCGGCTACGAGCAGTACTTC.

The CDR3 sequence is CASSLGQGGDTEAFF. In nucleotides, the CDR3 is TGTGCCAGCAGCTTAGGACAGGGGGGCGACACTGAAGCTTTCTTT. The chain combines TRBV7-2 with TRBJ1-1; 9 nucleotides align to TRBD1. The germline V gene has CDR1 SGHTA and CDR2 FQGNSA. This CDR3 has 15 amino acids. After removal of 1 base from V and 3 bases from J, the junction contained 3 bases not matched to a gene. The full variable domain, with the rest looked up from reference TRBV7-2 and TRBJ1-1, is GAGVSQSPSNKVTEKGKDVELRCDPISGHTALYWYRQSLGQGLEFLIYFQGNSAPDKSGLPSDRFSAERTGGSVSTLTIQRTQQEDSAVYLCASSLGQGGDTEAFFGQGTRLTVV.

The J gene is TRBJ2-1, the V gene TRBV28; TRBD1 aligns across 9 bases. Looked up from germline, CDR1 is MDHEN and CDR2 is SYDVKM. CDR3 length: 14 residues. Trimming removed 4 bases from V and 5 bases from J; junction bases left unmatched: 3. CDR3 coding DNA: TGTGCCAGCAGTTATTACAGGGGGCACAATGAGCAGTTCTTC. Amino acid sequence: CASSYYRGHNEQFF. Full variable domain (missing parts from reference TRBV28 and TRBJ2-1): DVKVTQSSRYLVKRTGEKVFLECVQDMDHENMFWYRQDPGLGLRLIYFSYDVKMKEKGDIPEGYSVSREKKERFSLILESASTNQTSMYLCASSYYRGHNEQFFGPGTRLTVL.